The clone carrying this T cell receptor (beta chain) was picked up many times. The data stem from a study of T-cell reconstitution after alpha-beta-depleted transplantation in children. V was clipped by 0 bases and J by 10 bases; unmatched bases: 7. The CDR3 extends over 15 amino acids. Germline assignment: CDR1 DFQATT and CDR2 SNEGSKA (reference sequence). Preparing the TCRbeta library involved the use of unique molecular identifiers. Via MiXCR, TCRdb re-called the PCR reads, giving one row per CDR3 protein. The sample carries about 610,000 distinct CDR3 sequences, about 10% recorded once. The chain carries TRBV20-1 and TRBJ1-6; the match to TRBD1 covers 9 bases. The receptor was derived from a human donor who donated a stem cell graft to a child with acute myeloid leukemia. Material: PBMCs from the stem cell graft donor, obtained from the stem cell graft. CDR3 in amino acids: CSARDLDRGSSPLHF. In DNA form, the CDR3 reads TGCAGTGCTAGAGATCTGGACAGGGGAAGCTCACCCCTCCACTTT.